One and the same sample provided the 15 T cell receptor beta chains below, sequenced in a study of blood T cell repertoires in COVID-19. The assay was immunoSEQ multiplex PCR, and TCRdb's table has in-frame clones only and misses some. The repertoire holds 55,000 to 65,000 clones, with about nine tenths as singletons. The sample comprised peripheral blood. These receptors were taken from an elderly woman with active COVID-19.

For the CDR3, the DNA is TGTGCCAGCAGTCCCTGGACAGGGAAAACTGCCAGCGCTGGGGCCAACGTCCTGACTTTC. Translation gives CASSPWTGKTASAGANVLTF. The gene calls are TRBV28 and TRBJ2-6; 8 nucleotides line up with TRBD1. In germline, CDR1 is MDHEN, CDR2 SYDVKM. The CDR3 is 20 residues long. Losses at the gene ends were 5 bases for V and 2 bases for J; bases not matched to a gene: 17.

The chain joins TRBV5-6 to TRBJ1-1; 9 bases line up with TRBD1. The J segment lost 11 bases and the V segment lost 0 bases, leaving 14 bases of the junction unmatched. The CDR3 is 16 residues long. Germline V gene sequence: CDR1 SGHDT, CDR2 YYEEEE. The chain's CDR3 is CASSLEPGQGLISAFF. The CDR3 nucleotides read TGTGCCAGCAGCTTGGAGCCCGGACAGGGGTTAATTTCGGCTTTCTTT.

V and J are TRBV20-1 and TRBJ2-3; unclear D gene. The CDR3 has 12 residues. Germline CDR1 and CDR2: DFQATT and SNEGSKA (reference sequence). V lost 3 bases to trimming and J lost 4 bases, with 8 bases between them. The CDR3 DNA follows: TGCAGTGCTAGTTTAGTCGCAGATACGCAGTATTTT. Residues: CSASLVADTQYF.

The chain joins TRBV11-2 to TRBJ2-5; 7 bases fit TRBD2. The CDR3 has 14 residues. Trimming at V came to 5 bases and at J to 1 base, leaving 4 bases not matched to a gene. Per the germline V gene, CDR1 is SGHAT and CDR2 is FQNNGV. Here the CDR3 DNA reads TGTGCCAGCAGCCGGACTAGGGGCCAAGAGACCCAGTACTTC. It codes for CASSRTRGQETQYF.

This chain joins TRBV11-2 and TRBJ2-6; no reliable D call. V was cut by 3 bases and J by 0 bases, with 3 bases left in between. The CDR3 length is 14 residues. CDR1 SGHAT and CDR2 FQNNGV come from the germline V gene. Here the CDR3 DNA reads TGTGCCAGCAGCTTCGGCTCTGGGGCCAACGTCCTGACTTTC. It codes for CASSFGSGANVLTF.

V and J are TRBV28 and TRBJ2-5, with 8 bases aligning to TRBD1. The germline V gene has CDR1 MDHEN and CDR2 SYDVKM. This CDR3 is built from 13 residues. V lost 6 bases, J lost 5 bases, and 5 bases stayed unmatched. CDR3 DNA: TGTGCCAGCAGACCACAGGGGGGCGAGACCCAGTACTTC. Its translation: CASRPQGGETQYF. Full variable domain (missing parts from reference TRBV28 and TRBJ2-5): DVKVTQSSRYLVKRTGEKVFLECVQDMDHENMFWYRQDPGLGLRLIYFSYDVKMKEKGDIPEGYSVSREKKERFSLILESASTNQTSMYLCASRPQGGETQYFGPGTRLLVL.

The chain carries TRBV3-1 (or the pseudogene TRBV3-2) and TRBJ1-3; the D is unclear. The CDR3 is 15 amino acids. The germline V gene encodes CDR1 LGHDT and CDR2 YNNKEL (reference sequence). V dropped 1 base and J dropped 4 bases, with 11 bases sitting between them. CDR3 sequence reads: CASSQVRVPGNTIYF. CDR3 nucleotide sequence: TGTGCCAGCAGCCAAGTGCGGGTCCCAGGAAACACCATATATTTT.

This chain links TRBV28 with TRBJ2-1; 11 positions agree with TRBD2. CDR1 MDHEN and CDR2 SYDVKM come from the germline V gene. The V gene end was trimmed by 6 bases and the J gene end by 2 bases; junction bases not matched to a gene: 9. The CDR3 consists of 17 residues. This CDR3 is CASRYQLAGVAYNEQFF. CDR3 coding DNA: TGTGCCAGCAGGTACCAACTAGCGGGAGTCGCCTACAATGAGCAGTTCTTC.

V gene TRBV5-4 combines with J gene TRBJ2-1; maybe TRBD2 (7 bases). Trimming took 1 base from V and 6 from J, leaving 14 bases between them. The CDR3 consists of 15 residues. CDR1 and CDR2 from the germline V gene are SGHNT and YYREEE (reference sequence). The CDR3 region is CASSLRAGAPNEQFF. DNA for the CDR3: TGTGCCAGCAGCTTGAGGGCGGGGGCCCCCAATGAGCAGTTCTTC.

The CDR3 reads CASSQERQGSYGYTF. The CDR3 coding sequence is TGTGCCAGCAGCCAAGAAAGACAGGGATCCTATGGCTACACCTTC. The chain combines TRBV3-1 (or the pseudogene TRBV3-2) with TRBJ1-2; 7 nucleotides align to TRBD1. Germline lookup yields CDR1 LGHDT and CDR2 YNNKEL (reference sequence). The CDR3 is made up of 15 amino acids. The ends lost 0 bases at V and 4 bases at J; junction bases unmatched: 5.

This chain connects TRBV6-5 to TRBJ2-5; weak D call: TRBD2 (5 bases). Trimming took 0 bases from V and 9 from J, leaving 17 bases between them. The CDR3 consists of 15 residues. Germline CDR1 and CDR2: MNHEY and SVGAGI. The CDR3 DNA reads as TGTGCCAGCAGTTACTCGTTCGGGTCCCACGGGGCCCAGTACTTC. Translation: CASSYSFGSHGAQYF.

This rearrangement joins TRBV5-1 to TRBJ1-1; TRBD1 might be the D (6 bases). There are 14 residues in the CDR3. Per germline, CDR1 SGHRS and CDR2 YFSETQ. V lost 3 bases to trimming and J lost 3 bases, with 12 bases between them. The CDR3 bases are TGCGCCAGCAGCTCCAGGGGTGGGGACACTGAAGCTTTCTTT. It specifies CASSSRGGDTEAFF.

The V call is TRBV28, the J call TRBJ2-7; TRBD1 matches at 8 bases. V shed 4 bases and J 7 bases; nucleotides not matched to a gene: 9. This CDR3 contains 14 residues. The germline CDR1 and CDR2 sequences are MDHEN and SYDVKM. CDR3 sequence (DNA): TGTGCCAGCAGTTCAGGACAGGGCCCCTGGGAGCAGTACGTC. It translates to CASSSGQGPWEQYV.

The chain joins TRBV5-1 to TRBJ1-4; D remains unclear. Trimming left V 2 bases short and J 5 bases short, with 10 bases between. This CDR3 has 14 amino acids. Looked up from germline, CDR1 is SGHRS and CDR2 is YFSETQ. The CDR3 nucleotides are TGCGCCAGCAGCTTTTCGACTTCAAATGAAAAACTGTTTTTT. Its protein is CASSFSTSNEKLFF.

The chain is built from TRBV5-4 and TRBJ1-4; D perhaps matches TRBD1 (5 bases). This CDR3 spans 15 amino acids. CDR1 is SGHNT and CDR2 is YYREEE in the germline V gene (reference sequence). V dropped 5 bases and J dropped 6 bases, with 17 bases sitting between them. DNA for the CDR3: TGTGCCAGCAGGGGGCCGGGACTGGAGGATGAAAAACTGTTTTTT. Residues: CASRGPGLEDEKLFF.